A single sample gave rise to the 14 T cell receptor beta chains below, sequenced in a study of tissue T cells after allogeneic stem cell transplantation. Using immunoSEQ multiplex PCR, the repertoire was profiled, and TCRdb retains in-frame clones only, with some absent. Seen here are some 7,000 clones, roughly three quarters observed once, and the top ten hold about 14%. The source was skin, collected at autopsy. The receptors derive from a male patient aged 60 or older with steroid-refractory graft-versus-host disease after an allogeneic stem cell transplant. Some of the T cells may derive from the graft donor.

The chain carries TRBV7-2 and TRBJ1-5, with D maybe TRBD1 (5 bases). V was trimmed by 5 bases and J by 2 bases, leaving 10 bases between them. Germline lookup yields CDR1 SGHTA and CDR2 FQGNSA. The CDR3 sequence is 14 residues long. In DNA, the CDR3 is TGTGCCAGCAGCGTCAGGGCTGGCAATCAGCCCCAGCATTTT. Its protein product is CASSVRAGNQPQHF.

The chain couples TRBV11-2 to TRBJ2-5, with 8 bases aligning to TRBD2. Trimming at V came to 1 base and at J to 4 bases, leaving 2 bases not matched to a gene. Germline CDR1 and CDR2: SGHAT and FQNNGV. There are 14 residues in the CDR3. The CDR3: CASSLAGGPETQYF. The CDR3 DNA sequence: TGTGCCAGCAGCTTAGCGGGGGGGCCAGAGACCCAGTACTTC.

CDR3 sequence (DNA): TGTGCCAGCAGTGAAGTGGGTTTTGAGGTAGATACGCAGTATTTT. Translated, it gives CASSEVGFEVDTQYF. The chain links TRBV2 to TRBJ2-3; the D is unclear. CDR1 is SNHLY and CDR2 is FYNNEI in the germline V gene. The length of the CDR3 is 15 residues. Trimming cost V 1 base and J 5 bases, with 13 bases left between them.

The chain is built from TRBV5-8 and TRBJ2-7, with 13 bases identical to TRBD2. The CDR3 runs to 16 residues. V lost 4 bases to trimming and J lost 4 bases; unmatched junction nucleotides: 8. CDR1 and CDR2 (germline): SGHTS, YDEGEE. CDR3 residues: CASSPRLAGGEYEQYF. The CDR3 nucleotides read TGTGCCAGCAGCCCAAGACTAGCGGGGGGTGAGTACGAGCAGTACTTC.

V usage is TRBV7-8 and J usage is TRBJ1-6; D gene ambiguous. In germline, CDR1 is SGHVS, CDR2 FQNEAQ. The CDR3 is made up of 12 amino acids. The germline V and J ends were trimmed by 0 bases and 14 bases, with 8 bases remaining between them. This CDR3 is CASSLAFHTLHF. The CDR3 DNA follows: TGTGCCAGCAGCTTAGCTTTCCATACCCTCCACTTT. Variable domain in full (rest from reference TRBV7-8 and TRBJ1-6): GAGVSQSPRYKVAKRGQDVALRCDPISGHVSLFWYQQALGQGPEFLTYFQNEAQLDKSGLPSDRFFAERPEGSVSTLKIQRTQQEDSAVYLCASSLAFHTLHFGNGTRLTVT.

This chain links TRBV7-6 with TRBJ2-5; TRBD1 aligns across 7 bases. V was pared by 1 base and J by 1 base, with 6 bases of the junction left unmatched. The length of the CDR3 is 16 residues. Germline V gene sequence: CDR1 SGHVS, CDR2 FNYEAQ. The CDR3 protein is CASSLGPWDSQETQYF. The CDR3 DNA reads as TGTGCCAGCAGCTTAGGACCTTGGGACAGCCAAGAGACCCAGTACTTC.

V gene TRBV2 combines with J gene TRBJ2-7; 12 bases are a match to TRBD2. The V segment lost 5 bases and the J segment 2 bases; nucleotides outside the gene matches: 4. Germline V gene lookup returns CDR1 SNHLY and CDR2 FYNNEI. This CDR3 is 15 amino acids long. CDR3 residues: CASSPLAGGPYEQYF. The CDR3 nucleotides are TGTGCCAGCAGTCCCCTAGCGGGGGGGCCCTACGAGCAGTACTTC. The variable domain in full, completed from reference TRBV2 and TRBJ2-7, reads EPEVTQTPSHQVTQMGQEVILRCVPISNHLYFYWYRQILGQKVEFLVSFYNNEISEKSEIFDDQFSVERPDGSNFTLKIRSTKLEDSAMYFCASSPLAGGPYEQYFGPGTRLTVT.

The chain has TRBV9 and TRBJ2-5; D ambiguous. Germline V CDR1 and CDR2: SGDLS, YYNGEE. V lost 3 bases and J 7 bases, leaving 10 bases between the germline ends. This CDR3 region has 12 residues. This chain's CDR3 is CASSDPLGTQYF. The CDR3 DNA is TGTGCCAGCAGCGACCCGTTGGGGACCCAGTACTTC.

The chain has TRBV27 and TRBJ2-5, with D perhaps TRBD1 (6 bases). V was trimmed by 4 bases and J by 1 base, leaving 22 bases between them. The CDR3 contains 18 residues. Germline V gene sequence: CDR1 MNHEY, CDR2 SMNVEV (reference sequence). The chain's CDR3 is CASSYLSGTQIIQETQYF. CDR3 DNA sequence: TGTGCCAGCAGTTATCTCTCTGGGACACAGATTATCCAAGAGACCCAGTACTTC.

This rearrangement joins TRBV24-1 to TRBJ1-2; D possibly corresponds to TRBD1 (6 bases). From germline, CDR1 is KGHDR and CDR2 SFDVKD. This CDR3 region has 15 residues. V lost 7 bases, J lost 0 bases, and 14 bases lay in between. CDR3 nucleotides: TGTGCCACCAGAAACAGGGCCGTTACTAACTATGGCTACACCTTC. This encodes CATRNRAVTNYGYTF.

Within the sample, this clone is medium-sized. V and J are TRBV7-2 and TRBJ1-5; maybe TRBD1 (5 bases). The CDR3 sequence is 15 residues long. Germline V gene data show CDR1 as SGHTA and CDR2 as FQGNSA. Trimming stripped 5 bases from V and 0 bases from J, with 11 bases between. CDR3 in DNA: TGTGCCAGCAGCCTCTATACAGGTAGCAATCAGCCCCAGCATTTT. Translation gives CASSLYTGSNQPQHF.

This clone is medium-sized in the sample. This chain links TRBV11-3 with TRBJ2-5; 7 nucleotides line up with TRBD1. The CDR3 extends over 19 amino acids. From germline, CDR1 is SGHNT and CDR2 YENEEA. The trim removed 3 bases at V and 5 bases at J, leaving 21 bases unmatched. CDR3 protein: CASSFSYDRANSGVETQYF. CDR3 DNA: TGTGCCAGCAGCTTTTCCTATGACAGGGCCAACTCAGGGGTTGAGACCCAGTACTTC.

The CDR3 here is CASSPIKGASYGYTF. The CDR3 DNA is TGTGCCAGCTCACCCATTAAGGGGGCGAGTTATGGCTACACCTTC. The rearrangement uses TRBV18 and TRBJ1-2; TRBD1 matches at 7 bases. CDR3 length equals 15 residues. V lost 3 bases and J lost 5; bases outside the gene matches: 9. The germline CDR1 and CDR2 sequences are KGHSH and LQKENI.

The V and J genes are TRBV9 and TRBJ1-3; possibly TRBD1 for D (5 bases). The V end was cut by 0 bases, the J end by 10 bases, with 14 bases between. Germline values: CDR1 SGDLS, CDR2 YYNGEE. The CDR3 has 14 amino acids. CDR3 bases: TGTGCCAGCAGCGTAGACGAATCCAGGGTGACCATATATTTT. This gives the protein CASSVDESRVTIYF.